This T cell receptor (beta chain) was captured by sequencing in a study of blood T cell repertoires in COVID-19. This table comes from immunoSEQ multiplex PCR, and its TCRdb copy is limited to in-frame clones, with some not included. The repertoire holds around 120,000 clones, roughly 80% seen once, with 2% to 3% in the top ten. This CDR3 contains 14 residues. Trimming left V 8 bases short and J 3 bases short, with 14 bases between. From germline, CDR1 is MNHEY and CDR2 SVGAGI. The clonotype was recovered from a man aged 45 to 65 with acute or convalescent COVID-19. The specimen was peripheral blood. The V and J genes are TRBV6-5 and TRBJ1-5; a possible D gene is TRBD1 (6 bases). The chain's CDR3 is CASGIRGPNQPQHF. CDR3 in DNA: TGTGCCAGCGGGATCAGGGGCCCCAATCAGCCCCAGCATTTT.